These 23 T cell receptor beta chains were all obtained from the same sample, sequenced in a study of CD8 T cells in ankylosing spondylitis listed by TCRdb under 2017. Preparation of the library involved 5' RACE. The reads were generated on an Illumina HiSeq 2500. TCRdb reran the public reads through fastp at Q25 and MiXCR, keeping productive beta chains. Each CDR3 protein appears once, grouped with its most common genes and DNA. This sample comprises about 25,000 distinct CDR3 sequences, less than 3% of them detected only once. The ten most abundant clones make up more than 6.5% of the sample. Material: blood, either unsorted or a sorted T cell fraction (not recorded which). The source is a female donor with ankylosing spondylitis or in good health (not recorded which).

This clonotype was seen at least ten times. The chain has TRBV9 and TRBJ2-7; 9 nucleotides align to TRBD1. The germline CDR1 and CDR2 sequences are SGDLS and YYNGEE. The CDR3 length is 15 residues. The J segment lost 3 bases and the V segment lost 3 bases, leaving 7 bases of the junction unmatched. CDR3 coding DNA: TGTGCCAGCAGCGCTTTTGGGACAGGGATCTACGAGCAGTACTTC. This codes for CASSAFGTGIYEQYF.

This clonotype was found many times. The chain links TRBV9 to TRBJ1-1; no definite D call. Germline lookup yields CDR1 SGDLS and CDR2 YYNGEE. The length of the CDR3 is 15 residues. V lost 0 bases and J lost 0, with 9 bases in between. CDR3 DNA sequence: TGTGCCAGCAGCGTAGAGGCTTCCATGAACACTGAAGCTTTCTTT. Translated, it gives CASSVEASMNTEAFF.

There are many counts of this clonotype. V usage is TRBV9 and J usage is TRBJ1-1, with 9 nucleotides matching TRBD1. CDR1 is SGDLS and CDR2 is YYNGEE in the germline V gene. After removal of 4 bases from V and 5 bases from J, the junction contained 9 bases not matched to a gene. This CDR3 has 15 residues. CDR3 DNA: TGTGCCAGCAGCTCTCAACAGGGGGCCCAAACTGAAGCTTTCTTT. It translates to CASSSQQGAQTEAFF.

This clonotype has at least ten counts. The gene calls are TRBV9 and TRBJ2-3; possibly TRBD2 for D (6 bases). Trimming removed 0 bases at V and 6 bases at J, with 11 bases between. The germline V gene has CDR1 SGDLS and CDR2 YYNGEE. There are 14 residues in the CDR3. Here the CDR3 DNA reads TGTGCCAGCAGCGTAGGTGGGACTCGGGATACGCAGTATTTT. It codes for CASSVGGTRDTQYF.

This clonotype was counted many times. This rearrangement joins TRBV9 to TRBJ1-2; possibly TRBD1 for D (6 bases). In germline, CDR1 is SGDLS, CDR2 YYNGEE. This CDR3 has 14 amino acids. V was pared by 0 bases and J by 7 bases, with 13 bases between. Written as DNA, the CDR3 is TGTGCCAGCAGCGTAGTGTCAGGGGTTGGTGGCTACACCTTC. It yields the protein CASSVVSGVGGYTF.

This clonotype showed up many times. The gene calls are TRBV9 and TRBJ2-1; TRBD2 is a possible D gene (5 bases). The V gene's germline CDR1 is SGDLS and CDR2 YYNGEE. The CDR3 runs to 14 residues. The V and J ends lost 6 bases and 1 base respectively, with 11 bases between them. The CDR3 spells CASTRRWSYNEQFF. The DNA of the CDR3 is TGTGCCAGCACGAGGAGGTGGTCCTACAATGAGCAGTTCTTC.

Many counts were recorded for this clonotype. This chain joins TRBV9 and TRBJ2-1, with D perhaps TRBD1 (6 bases). This CDR3 contains 12 residues. The ends were cut back, 4 bases at V and 13 bases at J, with 15 bases in the middle. Germline CDR1 reads SGDLS; CDR2 reads YYNGEE. CDR3: CASSRQTGQQFF. CDR3 coding DNA: TGTGCCAGCAGCCGACAGACAGGACAACAGTTCTTC. The full variable domain, completed using reference TRBV9 and TRBJ2-1, is DSGVTQTPKHLITATGQRVTLRCSPRSGDLSVYWYQQSLDQGLQFLIQYYNGEERAKGNILERFSAQQFPDLHSELNLSSLELGDSALYFCASSRQTGQQFFGPGTRLTVL.

This clonotype counts as medium-sized. In nucleotides, the CDR3 is TGTGCCAGCAGCGTAGCTTTAACCACTGAAGCTTTCTTT. Amino acids: CASSVALTTEAFF. The chain has TRBV9 and TRBJ1-1; D gene uncertain. V was shortened by 0 bases and J by 4 bases, with 7 bases between the two germline ends. Germline V CDR1 and CDR2: SGDLS, YYNGEE. CDR3 size: 13 residues. Drawing the rest from reference TRBV9 and TRBJ1-1, the complete variable domain is DSGVTQTPKHLITATGQRVTLRCSPRSGDLSVYWYQQSLDQGLQFLIQYYNGEERAKGNILERFSAQQFPDLHSELNLSSLELGDSALYFCASSVALTTEAFFGQGTRLTVV.

This clonotype appeared many times. V gene TRBV9 combines with J gene TRBJ2-3; the D gene is possibly TRBD2 (6 bases). CDR1 and CDR2 (germline): SGDLS, YYNGEE. CDR3 length equals 16 residues. V was cut by 3 bases and J by 2 bases, with 16 bases left in between. The CDR3 DNA reads as TGTGCCAGCAGCGAGGGACTGCCTTCGTTCACAGATACGCAGTATTTT. Translated: CASSEGLPSFTDTQYF.

The table lists this clonotype with many counts. The chain has TRBV9 and TRBJ2-3; 11 bases match TRBD2. The CDR3 has 19 residues. V gave up 7 bases and J gave up 0 bases; unmatched junction bases: 16. CDR1 is SGDLS and CDR2 is YYNGEE in the germline V gene. CDR3 region: CASAGTSGRGGVSTDTQYF. The CDR3, as DNA: TGTGCCAGCGCCGGGACTAGCGGCCGGGGGGGGGTGAGCACAGATACGCAGTATTTT.

This clonotype occurred many times. The chain joins TRBV9 to TRBJ2-3, with D unresolved. CDR3 length: 15 amino acids. CDR1 and CDR2 (germline): SGDLS, YYNGEE. V gave up 3 bases and J gave up 4 bases, with 15 bases separating them. The CDR3 nucleotides are TGTGCCAGCAGCGCCGGGCTTTCTCCGGCAGATACGCAGTATTTT. Translating gives CASSAGLSPADTQYF. The full variable domain, in which reference TRBV9 and TRBJ2-3 provide the parts outside the CDR3, is DSGVTQTPKHLITATGQRVTLRCSPRSGDLSVYWYQQSLDQGLQFLIQYYNGEERAKGNILERFSAQQFPDLHSELNLSSLELGDSALYFCASSAGLSPADTQYFGPGTRLTVL.

Many counts were recorded for this clonotype. The CDR3 nucleotides read TGTGCCAGCAGCGTGTTTCTAGCGGGAGAGAATGAGCAGTTCTTC. It yields the protein CASSVFLAGENEQFF. This rearrangement joins TRBV9 to TRBJ2-1; TRBD2 matches 10 bases. Germline V gene data show CDR1 as SGDLS and CDR2 as YYNGEE. Losses at the gene ends were 2 bases for V and 7 bases for J; bases not matched to a gene: 6. This CDR3 has 15 residues.

The sample holds many counts of this clonotype. V and J are TRBV9 and TRBJ2-7, with D perhaps matching TRBD2 (6 bases). The germline CDR1 and CDR2 sequences are SGDLS and YYNGEE. V dropped 0 bases and J dropped 0 bases, with 10 bases sitting between them. The CDR3 has 15 amino acids. CDR3 sequence (DNA): TGTGCCAGCAGCGTAGATGTCGGGAGCTCCTACGAGCAGTACTTC. Encoded protein: CASSVDVGSSYEQYF.

This clonotype has a count of ten or more. The gene calls are TRBV9 and TRBJ2-3; 8 bases align to TRBD1. The CDR3 consists of 17 residues. V gave up 3 bases and J gave up 1 base; unmatched junction bases: 10. Germline V gene sequence: CDR1 SGDLS, CDR2 YYNGEE. CDR3 nucleotides: TGTGCCAGCAGCGCGACAGGGGTCGGAGGGGGCACAGATACGCAGTATTTT. It yields the protein CASSATGVGGGTDTQYF.

This clonotype has a count of ten or more. The junction does not match germline at one end; this may be a read error. V usage is TRBV9 and J usage is TRBJ2-5; possible D gene TRBD2, 5 bases. CDR3 length: 16 amino acids. CDR1 and CDR2 (germline): SGDLS, YYNGEE. The CDR3 loop reads CASSALHHGDAVTQHF. CDR3 coding DNA: TGTGCCAGCAGCGCCCTCCATCACGGGGATGCTGTGACCCAGCACTTC.

This clonotype was seen many times. V gene TRBV9 combines with J gene TRBJ2-2, with unresolved D. V shed 0 bases and J shed 6 bases, with 12 bases lying between them. The CDR3 spans 15 residues. Germline values: CDR1 SGDLS, CDR2 YYNGEE. The CDR3 sequence: CASSVDWGWAGELFF. CDR3 DNA: TGTGCCAGCAGCGTAGACTGGGGTTGGGCCGGGGAGCTGTTTTTT.

This clonotype was recorded at least ten times. This chain links TRBV9 with TRBJ2-2, with TRBD2 identical over 8 bases. In germline, CDR1 is SGDLS, CDR2 YYNGEE. J was trimmed by 4 bases and V by 4 bases; bases with no gene match: 9. This CDR3 spans 16 amino acids. CDR3 region: CASSSGLAGSTGELFF. CDR3 nucleotide sequence: TGTGCCAGCAGCTCGGGGCTAGCGGGTTCCACCGGGGAGCTGTTTTTT. The full variable domain, with the rest looked up from reference TRBV9 and TRBJ2-2, is DSGVTQTPKHLITATGQRVTLRCSPRSGDLSVYWYQQSLDQGLQFLIQYYNGEERAKGNILERFSAQQFPDLHSELNLSSLELGDSALYFCASSSGLAGSTGELFFGEGSRLTVL.

In this sample, this clonotype turned up many times. The gene calls are TRBV9 and TRBJ1-3; 7 bases align to TRBD1. CDR3 size: 17 residues. Germline V gene lookup returns CDR1 SGDLS and CDR2 YYNGEE. V trimming: 3 bases; J trimming: 2 bases; junction bases outside the gene matches: 11. The CDR3 loop is CASSETPGQRAGNTIYF. The CDR3 region has the DNA TGTGCCAGCAGCGAAACTCCGGGACAGAGGGCTGGAAACACCATATATTTT. The full variable domain, in which reference TRBV9 and TRBJ1-3 provide the parts outside the CDR3, is DSGVTQTPKHLITATGQRVTLRCSPRSGDLSVYWYQQSLDQGLQFLIQYYNGEERAKGNILERFSAQQFPDLHSELNLSSLELGDSALYFCASSETPGQRAGNTIYFGEGSWLTVV.

This clonotype was seen many times. This rearrangement joins TRBV9 to TRBJ2-5; tentative D call: TRBD1 (5 bases). The CDR3 contains 14 residues. V dropped 0 bases and J dropped 5 bases, with 11 bases sitting between them. CDR1 and CDR2 from the germline V gene are SGDLS and YYNGEE. The CDR3 DNA reads TGTGCCAGCAGCGTAGAGGGGCACGGGGAGACCCAGTACTTC. It yields the protein CASSVEGHGETQYF.

This clonotype was found many times. J is TRBJ1-2 and V is TRBV9, with D hard to call. The CDR3 consists of 13 residues. Trimming pared 3 bases from V and 4 bases from J, leaving 10 bases between. Germline CDR1 SGDLS, CDR2 YYNGEE. The CDR3, as DNA: TGTGCCAGCAGCGGGTGGGGTGTCTATGGCTACACCTTC. It codes for CASSGWGVYGYTF. Full variable domain (remainder filled in from reference TRBV9 and TRBJ1-2): DSGVTQTPKHLITATGQRVTLRCSPRSGDLSVYWYQQSLDQGLQFLIQYYNGEERAKGNILERFSAQQFPDLHSELNLSSLELGDSALYFCASSGWGVYGYTFGSGTRLTVV.

This clonotype is categorized as medium-sized. The V and J genes are TRBV9 and TRBJ2-3; D remains ambiguous. Germline V lookup: CDR1 SGDLS, CDR2 YYNGEE. V was shortened by 2 bases and J by 1 base, with 5 bases between the two germline ends. This CDR3 has 13 amino acids. CDR3 amino acids: CASSVAGTDTQYF. CDR3 DNA: TGTGCCAGCAGCGTCGCCGGCACAGATACGCAGTATTTT. The variable domain in full, with the rest retrieved from reference TRBV9 and TRBJ2-3, is DSGVTQTPKHLITATGQRVTLRCSPRSGDLSVYWYQQSLDQGLQFLIQYYNGEERAKGNILERFSAQQFPDLHSELNLSSLELGDSALYFCASSVAGTDTQYFGPGTRLTVL.

This clonotype has a count of ten or more. The rearrangement uses TRBV9 and TRBJ2-1; perhaps TRBD1 as D (6 bases). CDR1 SGDLS and CDR2 YYNGEE come from the germline V gene. The ends were cut back, 1 base at V and 3 bases at J, with 11 bases in the middle. This CDR3 is built from 15 residues. CDR3 sequence (DNA): TGTGCCAGCAGCGTAAGGGACACCCGCTACAATGAGCAGTTCTTC. It encodes CASSVRDTRYNEQFF.

Many counts were recorded for this clonotype. The chain carries TRBV9 and TRBJ2-3; D gene unclear. The CDR3 is made up of 13 amino acids. V was trimmed by 5 bases and J by 0 bases, leaving 7 bases between them. Germline V gene lookup returns CDR1 SGDLS and CDR2 YYNGEE. The CDR3 region is CASSETSTDTQYF. CDR3 DNA: TGTGCCAGCAGTGAGACGAGCACAGATACGCAGTATTTT.